This T cell receptor (beta chain) was captured in a study of cytomegalovirus exposure and HLA in healthy donors. Produced via immunoSEQ multiplex PCR; TCRdb's table is partial and in-frame only. The table lists some 150,000 clones, 89% of them singletons. Germline CDR1 LNHDA, CDR2 SQIVND (reference sequence). CDR3 size: 15 residues. J was trimmed by 3 bases and V by 1 base; bases with no gene match: 5. Notes on the study in general: Most observed TCR sequences were rare, whereas some public TCRs were detected in many donors. CMV antigen specificity of three CMV-associated chains was confirmed in vitro. According to reports, the classifier identified cytomegalovirus status with high specificity and sensitivity. The study listed about 150 cytomegalovirus-associated TCR beta chains.

A remark on this clone: Its antigen is still unknown.

The sequence was obtained from a woman under 30 in good health and CMV-seropositive. Input material: PBMCs. V and J are TRBV19 and TRBJ1-1, with 7 nucleotides matching TRBD1. The CDR3 region is CASSIAMGQHTEAFF. CDR3 DNA: TGTGCCAGTAGTATAGCGATGGGACAGCACACTGAAGCTTTCTTT.